This T cell receptor beta chain was sequenced for a study of blood T cells in healthy people across ages. Study conclusions and caveats: Nothing was known about donor CMV status, and this possibly confounded expanded clonotype changes.

CDR1 MDHEN and CDR2 SYDVKM come from the germline V gene. The CDR3 contains 17 residues. With V trimmed by 3 bases and J by 2 bases, 6 bases remained unmatched. In this sample, this clonotype turned up many times. What it binds is not known. PCR was performed a second time for about 6 to 12 cycles using a sample-barcoded 5' primer and a J-beta primer mix. In TCRdb, the 5' RACE reads were re-called with MiXCR into one record per CDR3 protein. The sample lists about 1.6 million distinct CDR3 sequences, about 35% occurring once. Sequenced input: blood. This clonotype was sampled from a woman in her 30s in good health. The J gene is TRBJ2-1, the V gene TRBV28, with TRBD2 identical over 11 bases. The chain's CDR3 is CASSFSGLAGAYNEQFF. CDR3 sequence (DNA): TGTGCCAGCAGTTTTTCCGGACTAGCGGGTGCCTACAATGAGCAGTTCTTC.